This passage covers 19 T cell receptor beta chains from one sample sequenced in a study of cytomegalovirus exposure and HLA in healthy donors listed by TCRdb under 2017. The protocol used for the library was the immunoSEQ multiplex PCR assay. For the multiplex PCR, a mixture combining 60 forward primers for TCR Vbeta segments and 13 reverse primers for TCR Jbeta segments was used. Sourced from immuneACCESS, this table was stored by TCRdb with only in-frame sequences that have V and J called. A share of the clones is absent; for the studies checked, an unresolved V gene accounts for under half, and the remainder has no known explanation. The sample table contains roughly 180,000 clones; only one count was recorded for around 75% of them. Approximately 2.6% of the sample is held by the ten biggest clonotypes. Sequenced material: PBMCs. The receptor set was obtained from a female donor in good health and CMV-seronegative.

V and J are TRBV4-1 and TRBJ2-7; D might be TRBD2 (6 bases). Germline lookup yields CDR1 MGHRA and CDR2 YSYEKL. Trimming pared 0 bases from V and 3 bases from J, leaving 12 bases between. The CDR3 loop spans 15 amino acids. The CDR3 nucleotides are TGCGCCAGCAGCCAAGACCCCGGGAGCCACTACGAGCAGTACTTC. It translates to CASSQDPGSHYEQYF.

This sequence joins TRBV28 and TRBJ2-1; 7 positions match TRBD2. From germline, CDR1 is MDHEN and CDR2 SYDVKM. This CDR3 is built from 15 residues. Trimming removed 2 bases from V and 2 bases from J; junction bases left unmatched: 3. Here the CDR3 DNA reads TGTGCCAGCAGTTTAAGACTAGCAGCCTACAATGAGCAGTTCTTC. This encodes CASSLRLAAYNEQFF.

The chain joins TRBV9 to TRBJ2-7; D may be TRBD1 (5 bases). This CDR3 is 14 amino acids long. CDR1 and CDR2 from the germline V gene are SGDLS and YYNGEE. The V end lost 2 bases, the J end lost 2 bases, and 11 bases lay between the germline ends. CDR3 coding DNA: TGTGCCAGCAGCGTTGGGCAACAGGCCTACGAGCAGTACTTC. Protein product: CASSVGQQAYEQYF.

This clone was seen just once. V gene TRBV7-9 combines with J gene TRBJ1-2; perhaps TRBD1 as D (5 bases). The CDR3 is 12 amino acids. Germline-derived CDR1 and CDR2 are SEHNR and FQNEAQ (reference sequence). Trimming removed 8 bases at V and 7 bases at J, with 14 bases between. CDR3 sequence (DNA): TGTGCCAGCCGTCCGACAGCCTGTGGCTACACCTTC. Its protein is CASRPTACGYTF.

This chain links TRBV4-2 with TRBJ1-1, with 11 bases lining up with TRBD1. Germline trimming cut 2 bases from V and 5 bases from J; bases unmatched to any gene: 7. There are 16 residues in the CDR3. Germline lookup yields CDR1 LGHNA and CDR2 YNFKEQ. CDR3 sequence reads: CASSQHGQGARTEAFF. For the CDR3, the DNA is TGTGCCAGCAGCCAACACGGACAGGGGGCGAGGACTGAAGCTTTCTTT.

CDR3 nucleotides: TGTGCCAGCAGCGTAGGCGCGGGCGAGTACACTGAAGCTTTCTTT. Translated: CASSVGAGEYTEAFF. The V gene is TRBV9, the J gene TRBJ1-1, with no clear D. The germline CDR1 and CDR2 sequences are SGDLS and YYNGEE. The CDR3 is 15 residues long. Trimming removed 0 bases at V and 3 bases at J, with 12 bases between.

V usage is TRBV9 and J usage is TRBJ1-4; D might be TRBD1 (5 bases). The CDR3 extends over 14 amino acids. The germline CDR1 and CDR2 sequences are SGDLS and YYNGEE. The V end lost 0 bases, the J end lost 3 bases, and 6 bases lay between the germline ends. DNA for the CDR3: TGTGCCAGCAGCGTAGCAGGGTCTAATGAAAAACTGTTTTTT. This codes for CASSVAGSNEKLFF.

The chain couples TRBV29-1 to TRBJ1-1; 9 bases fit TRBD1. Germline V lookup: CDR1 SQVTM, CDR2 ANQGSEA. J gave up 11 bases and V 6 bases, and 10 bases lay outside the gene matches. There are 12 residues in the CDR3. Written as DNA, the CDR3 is TGCAGCGTCCATGACTGGACAGGGGAGGCTTTCTTT. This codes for CSVHDWTGEAFF.

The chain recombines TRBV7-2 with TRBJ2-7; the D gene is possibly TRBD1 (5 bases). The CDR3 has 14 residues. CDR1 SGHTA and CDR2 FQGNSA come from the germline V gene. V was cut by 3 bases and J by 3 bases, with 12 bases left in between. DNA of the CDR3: TGTGCCAGCAGCTTTAGTCAGGGAAACTACGAGCAGTACTTC. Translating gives CASSFSQGNYEQYF.

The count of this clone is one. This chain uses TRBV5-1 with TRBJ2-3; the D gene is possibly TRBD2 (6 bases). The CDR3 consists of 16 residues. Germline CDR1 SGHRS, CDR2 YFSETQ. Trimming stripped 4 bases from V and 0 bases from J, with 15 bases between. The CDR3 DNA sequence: TGCGCCAGCAGCCCGGGGACTGCCTCTAGCACAGATACGCAGTATTTT. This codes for CASSPGTASSTDTQYF.

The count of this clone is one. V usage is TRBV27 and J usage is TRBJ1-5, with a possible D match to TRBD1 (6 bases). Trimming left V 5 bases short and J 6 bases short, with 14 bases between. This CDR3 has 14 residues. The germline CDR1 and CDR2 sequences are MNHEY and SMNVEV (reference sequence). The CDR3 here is CASSPNRVGQPQHF. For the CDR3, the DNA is TGTGCCAGCAGTCCAAACAGGGTTGGTCAGCCCCAGCATTTT.

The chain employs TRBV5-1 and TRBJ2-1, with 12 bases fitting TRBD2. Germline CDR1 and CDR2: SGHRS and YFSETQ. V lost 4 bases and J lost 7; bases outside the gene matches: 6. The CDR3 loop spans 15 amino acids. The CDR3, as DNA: TGCGCCAGCAGCCAGCTAGCGGGGGGGCATAATGAGCAGTTCTTC. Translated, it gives CASSQLAGGHNEQFF. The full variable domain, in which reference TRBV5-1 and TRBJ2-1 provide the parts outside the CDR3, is KAGVTQTPRYLIKTRGQQVTLSCSPISGHRSVSWYQQTPGQGLQFLFEYFSETQRNKGNFPGRFSGRQFSNSRSEMNVSTLELGDSALYLCASSQLAGGHNEQFFGPGTRLTVL.

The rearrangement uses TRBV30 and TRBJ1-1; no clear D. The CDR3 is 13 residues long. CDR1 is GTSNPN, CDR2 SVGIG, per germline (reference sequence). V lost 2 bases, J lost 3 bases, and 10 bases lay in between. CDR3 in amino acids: CAWSIDQDTEAFF. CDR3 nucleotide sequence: TGTGCCTGGAGTATAGACCAGGACACTGAAGCTTTCTTT. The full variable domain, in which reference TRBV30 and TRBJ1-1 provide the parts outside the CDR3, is SQTIHQWPATLVQPVGSPLSLECTVEGTSNPNLYWYRQAAGRGLQLLFYSVGIGQISSEVPQNLSASRPQDRQFILSSKKLLLSDSGFYLCAWSIDQDTEAFFGQGTRLTVV.

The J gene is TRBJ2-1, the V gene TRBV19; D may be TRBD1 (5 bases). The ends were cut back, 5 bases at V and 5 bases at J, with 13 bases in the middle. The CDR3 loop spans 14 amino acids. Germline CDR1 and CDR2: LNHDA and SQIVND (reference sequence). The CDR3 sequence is CASSFRGLNNEQFF. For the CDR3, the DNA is TGTGCCAGTAGTTTTAGGGGTCTAAACAATGAGCAGTTCTTC.

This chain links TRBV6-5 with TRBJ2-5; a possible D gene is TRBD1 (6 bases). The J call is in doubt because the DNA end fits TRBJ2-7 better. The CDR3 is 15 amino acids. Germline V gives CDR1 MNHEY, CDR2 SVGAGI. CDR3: CASSYTGTSAYEQYF. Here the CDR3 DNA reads TGTGCCAGCAGTTACACCGGGACATCAGCCTACGAGCAGTACTTC.

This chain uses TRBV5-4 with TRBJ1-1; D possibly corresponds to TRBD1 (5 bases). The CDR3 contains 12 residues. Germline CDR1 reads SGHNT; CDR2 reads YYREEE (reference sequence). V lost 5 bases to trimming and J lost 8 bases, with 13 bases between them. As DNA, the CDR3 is TGTGCCAGCAGGCTACCAGGGCGGGAAGCTTTCTTT. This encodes CASRLPGREAFF. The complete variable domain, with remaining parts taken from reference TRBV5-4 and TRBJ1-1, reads ETGVTQSPTHLIKTRGQQVTLRCSSQSGHNTVSWYQQALGQGPQFIFQYYREEENGRGNFPPRFSGLQFPNYSSELNVNALELDDSALYLCASRLPGREAFFGQGTRLTVV.

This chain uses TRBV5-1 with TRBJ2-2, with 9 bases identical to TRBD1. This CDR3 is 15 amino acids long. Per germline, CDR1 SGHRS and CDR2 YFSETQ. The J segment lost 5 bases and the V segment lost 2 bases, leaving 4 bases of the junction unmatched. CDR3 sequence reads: CASSLQGARTGELFF. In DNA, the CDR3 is TGCGCCAGCAGCTTACAGGGGGCAAGAACCGGGGAGCTGTTTTTT.

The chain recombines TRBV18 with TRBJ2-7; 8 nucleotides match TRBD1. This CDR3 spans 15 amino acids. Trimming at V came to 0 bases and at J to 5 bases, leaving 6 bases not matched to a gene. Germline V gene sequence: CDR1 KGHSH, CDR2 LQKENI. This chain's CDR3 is CASSPPSRGLDEQYF. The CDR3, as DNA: TGTGCCAGCTCACCACCGAGCAGGGGGCTCGACGAGCAGTACTTC.

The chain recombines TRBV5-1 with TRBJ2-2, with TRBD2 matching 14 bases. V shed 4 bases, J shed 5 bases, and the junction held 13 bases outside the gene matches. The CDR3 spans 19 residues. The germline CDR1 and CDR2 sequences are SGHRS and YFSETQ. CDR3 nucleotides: TGCGCCAGCAGCCCCCGCTTCCGGGGACTAGCGGGGGATACCGGGGAGCTGTTTTTT. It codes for CASSPRFRGLAGDTGELFF.